A single TCR beta chain is shown here with its context. Sequenced by immunoSEQ multiplex PCR; TCRdb stores in-frame clones only, minus some. The sample records 200,000 to 250,000 clones, around 90% being singletons. Which cohort a participant joined came from the clinical history participants gave. Two negative PCRs, clearance, or symptom resolution were required of recovered Cohort 3 donors. The record originates from a study of blood T cell repertoires in COVID-19. CDR3 length equals 13 residues. The junction had 5 bases not matched to a gene; V was cut back by 6 bases and J by 5 bases. This TCR was sampled from a woman aged 25 to 45 who had recovered from COVID-19. V and J are TRBV12-3 or TRBV12-4 and TRBJ2-5; TRBD1 aligns across 8 bases. Sequencing was done on a sample of PBMCs or T cells enriched from blood (not recorded which). The CDR3 DNA follows: TGTGCCAGCAGCCCAGGACAGGGTGAGACCCAGTACTTC. Its translation is CASSPGQGETQYF.